The rows below give T cell receptor beta chains drawn from one sample of a study of human T cells and chemical hapten exposure. TCRdb reprocessed the RACE reads with MiXCR, giving one entry per CDR3 protein. The data hold some 88,000 distinct CDR3 sequences, with about 10% observed a single time. The material was whole blood, obtained in connection with sensitization to the hapten diphenylcyclopropenone (DPC). These receptors originate from a middle-aged man with alopecia areata. Some clones in this sample may be carry-over from other donors' samples. Both conserved end residues are trimmed from each CDR3. A D gene is named only where the DNA matches it firmly.

J,D,V,CDR3
TRBJ2-1,TRBD2,TRBV6-5,ASSFARTSDTGNEQF
TRBJ2-3,TRBD2,TRBV5-1,ASSLAGYTDTQY
TRBJ1-4,TRBD1,TRBV6-6,ASSFHIGQGGNEKLF
TRBJ2-1,NA,TRBV7-9,ASSLGPSDSYNEQF
TRBJ1-5,NA,TRBV7-2,ASSLGQDQPQH
TRBJ2-3,TRBD1,TRBV4-1,ASSIKTGGRTDTQY
TRBJ2-3,NA,TRBV21-1,ASSKGKGSGGIGDTQY
TRBJ1-5,NA,TRBV6-2/TRBV6-3,ASSRDTGDHSNQPQH
TRBJ2-3,NA,TRBV20-1,SALPPSRTDTQY
TRBJ1-5,NA,TRBV10-3,AISDGNQPQH
TRBJ2-3,NA,TRBV24-1,ATSDSKFADTQY
TRBJ2-6,NA,TRBV7-3,ASSLTGSSGANVLT
TRBJ2-7,NA,TRBV7-9,ASSFQSSYEQY
TRBJ2-1,TRBD2,TRBV20-1,SASGTSGYNEQF
TRBJ2-1,TRBD2,TRBV7-8,ASSLVGSSGRTGEQF
TRBJ2-2,NA,TRBV4-2,ASSQVRTDTGELF
TRBJ2-5,NA,TRBV5-6,ASSLSPGAGETQY
TRBJ1-1,NA,TRBV5-1,ASSTAGRSNTEAF
TRBJ2-2,NA,TRBV6-5,ASSAGVNGELF
TRBJ2-7,NA,TRBV7-9,ASSLDPGHSYEQY
TRBJ2-1,TRBD2,TRBV5-1,ASSLKTSGSNEQF
TRBJ2-1,NA,TRBV3-1,ASSQPDYNEQF
TRBJ2-1,NA,TRBV9,ASSPPFSYNEQF
TRBJ1-1,NA,TRBV6-2/TRBV6-3,ASSYREGVVAF
TRBJ1-5,NA,TRBV6-6,ASSYDPGWGNQPQH
TRBJ1-2,NA,TRBV4-1,ASSQGHQDSFFNYGYT
TRBJ2-3,NA,TRBV12-3/TRBV12-4,ASSQRTRRTDTQY
TRBJ2-6,NA,TRBV20-1,SANTGPYSGANVLT
TRBJ1-5,NA,TRBV6-6,ASSYQGNQPQH
TRBJ2-1,TRBD2,TRBV7-9,ASSPNPGLAGGGEYNEQF
TRBJ2-1,NA,TRBV12-3/TRBV12-4,ASGSYNEQF
TRBJ1-2,NA,TRBV29-1,SVGLYGYGYT
TRBJ1-1,NA,TRBV12-3/TRBV12-4,ASSRDRFSNTEAF
TRBJ1-1,NA,TRBV29-1,SGTDRLVAF
TRBJ2-1,TRBD1,TRBV12-3/TRBV12-4,ASSDRGDEQF